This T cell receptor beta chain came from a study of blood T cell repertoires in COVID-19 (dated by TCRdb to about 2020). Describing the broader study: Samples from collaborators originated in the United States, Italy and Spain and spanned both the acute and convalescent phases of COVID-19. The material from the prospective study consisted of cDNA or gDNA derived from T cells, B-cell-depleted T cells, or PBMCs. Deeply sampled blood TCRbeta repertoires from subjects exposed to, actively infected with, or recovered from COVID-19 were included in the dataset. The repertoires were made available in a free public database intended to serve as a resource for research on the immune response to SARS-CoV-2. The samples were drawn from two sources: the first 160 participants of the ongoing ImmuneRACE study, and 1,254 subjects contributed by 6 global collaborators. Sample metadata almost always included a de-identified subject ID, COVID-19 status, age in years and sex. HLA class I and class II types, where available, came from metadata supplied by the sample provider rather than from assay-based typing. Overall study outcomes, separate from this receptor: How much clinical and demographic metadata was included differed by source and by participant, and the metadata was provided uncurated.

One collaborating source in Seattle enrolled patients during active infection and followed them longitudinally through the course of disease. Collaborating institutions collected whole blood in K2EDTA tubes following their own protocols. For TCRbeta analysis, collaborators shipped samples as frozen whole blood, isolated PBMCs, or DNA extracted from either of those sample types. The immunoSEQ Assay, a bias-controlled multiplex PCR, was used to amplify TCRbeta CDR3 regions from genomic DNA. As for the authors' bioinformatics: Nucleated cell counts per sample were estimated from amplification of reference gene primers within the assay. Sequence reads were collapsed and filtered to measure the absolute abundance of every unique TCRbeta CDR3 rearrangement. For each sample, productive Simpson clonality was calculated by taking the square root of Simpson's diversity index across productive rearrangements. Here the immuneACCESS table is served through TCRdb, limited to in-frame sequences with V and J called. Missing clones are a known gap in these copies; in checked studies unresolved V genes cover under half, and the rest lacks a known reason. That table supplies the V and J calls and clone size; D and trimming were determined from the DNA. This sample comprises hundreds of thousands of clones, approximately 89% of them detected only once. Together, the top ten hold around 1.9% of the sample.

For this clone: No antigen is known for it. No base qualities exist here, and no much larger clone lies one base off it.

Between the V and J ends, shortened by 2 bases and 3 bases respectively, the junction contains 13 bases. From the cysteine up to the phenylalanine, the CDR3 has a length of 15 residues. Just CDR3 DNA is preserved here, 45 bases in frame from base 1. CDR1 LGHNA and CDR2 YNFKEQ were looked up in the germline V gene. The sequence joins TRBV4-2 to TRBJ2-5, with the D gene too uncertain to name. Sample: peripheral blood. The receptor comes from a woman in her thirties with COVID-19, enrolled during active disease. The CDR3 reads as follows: CASSQSARLEETQYF. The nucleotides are TGTGCCAGCAGCCAATCAGCGCGCCTAGAAGAGACCCAGTACTTC.